The next 14 T cell receptor beta chains were all read from a single sample in a study of blood T cells in healthy people across ages. The authors ran a second PCR of roughly 6 to 11 cycles using a sample-barcoded 5' primer and a J-beta primer mix. TCRdb itself ran the 5' RACE reads through MiXCR, one entry per CDR3 protein. This sample carries around 870,000 distinct CDR3 sequences, less than 35% of them seen once, and the ten largest clones take approximately 15%. Sequencing was carried out using blood. The receptors were gathered from an elderly woman in good health.

This clonotype was recorded at least ten times. The chain is built from TRBV2 and TRBJ1-5; possibly TRBD1 for D (5 bases). Trimming cost V 11 bases and J 0 bases, with 11 bases left between them. The CDR3 length is 13 residues. The V gene's germline CDR1 is SNHLY and CDR2 FYNNEI. The CDR3 spells CAGGTVSNQPQHF. CDR3 in DNA: TGTGCCGGGGGAACGGTTAGCAATCAGCCCCAGCATTTT. Based on the CDR3 plus reference TRBV2 and TRBJ1-5, the full variable domain is EPEVTQTPSHQVTQMGQEVILRCVPISNHLYFYWYRQILGQKVEFLVSFYNNEISEKSEIFDDQFSVERPDGSNFTLKIRSTKLEDSAMYFCAGGTVSNQPQHFGDGTRLSIL.

This clonotype was counted once. The conserved closing phenylalanine or tryptophan is absent in this CDR3, likely reflecting a read error. This chain links TRBV12-3 or TRBV12-4 with TRBJ2-3, with TRBD2 identical over 7 bases. The CDR3 extends over 15 amino acids. Trimming at V came to 6 bases and at J to 1 base, leaving 7 bases not matched to a gene. CDR3 sequence reads: CASRLDAGGTDTQYS. Here the CDR3 DNA reads TGTGCCAGCAGACTAGACGCGGGGGGCACAGATACGCAGTATTCT.

This clonotype was counted between two and nine times. This chain joins TRBV30 and TRBJ1-5, with 8 bases aligning to TRBD1. This CDR3 spans 13 amino acids. CDR1 and CDR2 from the germline V gene are GTSNPN and SVGIG (reference sequence). The J segment lost 7 bases and the V segment lost 2 bases, leaving 4 bases of the junction unmatched. The CDR3: CAWSTGGRQPQHF. CDR3 DNA: TGTGCCTGGAGTACAGGGGGGAGGCAGCCCCAGCATTTT.

The gene calls are TRBV27 and TRBJ2-3; tentative D call: TRBD2 (6 bases). The CDR3 is made up of 17 amino acids. Germline values: CDR1 MNHEY, CDR2 SMNVEV (reference sequence). Trimming left V 5 bases short and J 0 bases short, with 18 bases between. CDR3 amino acids: CASSIVRGYASTDTQYF. CDR3 sequence (DNA): TGTGCCAGCAGTATAGTCCGGGGGTATGCTAGCACAGATACGCAGTATTTT.

This clonotype was observed many times. The rearrangement links TRBV7-8 to TRBJ2-7; 9 bases fit TRBD1. Germline lookup yields CDR1 SGHVS and CDR2 FQNEAQ. This CDR3 contains 15 residues. The trim removed 1 base at V and 4 bases at J, leaving 5 bases unmatched. CDR3 sequence reads: CASSLGGQGLYEQYF. In nucleotides, the CDR3 is TGTGCCAGCAGCTTAGGAGGACAGGGGCTTTACGAGCAGTACTTC.

The chain couples TRBV6-2 or TRBV6-3 to TRBJ1-5, with D possibly TRBD1 on 5 matching bases. With 5 bases removed from V and 7 bases from J, the gap between germline ends came to 12 bases. In germline, CDR1 is MNHEY, CDR2 SVGEGT. The CDR3 consists of 13 residues. In nucleotides, the CDR3 is TGTGCCAGCAGTGGGGGGGAGGCCCAGCCCCAGCATTTT. It specifies CASSGGEAQPQHF.

This clonotype occurred a few times. This chain joins TRBV28 and TRBJ2-7, with D maybe TRBD1 (5 bases). CDR1 MDHEN and CDR2 SYDVKM come from the germline V gene. V dropped 5 bases and J dropped 4 bases, with 12 bases sitting between them. This CDR3 is built from 13 residues. The CDR3 sequence: CASSGIQEYEQYF. In nucleotides, the CDR3 is TGTGCCAGCAGTGGAATACAGGAGTACGAGCAGTACTTC.

The rearrangement joins TRBV28 to TRBJ2-3; D may be TRBD1 (5 bases). This CDR3 spans 12 amino acids. The V gene's germline CDR1 is MDHEN and CDR2 SYDVKM. Deletions cut 7 bases from V and 7 bases from J, with 12 bases between. The CDR3 reads CASTSGWNTQYF. In nucleotides, the CDR3 is TGTGCCAGCACTTCAGGGTGGAATACGCAGTATTTT.

As regards this clonotype: One junction end disagrees with the germline gene, perhaps due to a read error. The V and J genes are TRBV30 and TRBJ2-2; D is possibly TRBD2 (5 bases). CDR1 is GTSNPN, CDR2 SVGIG, per germline (reference sequence). The CDR3 is 13 residues long. The CDR3: CAWSEANTGEQFF. The CDR3 region has the DNA TGTGCCTGGAGTGAGGCAAACACCGGGGAGCAGTTTTTT.

On this clonotype itself: One base away lies a much larger clone, so this may be a sequencing read error. The V call is TRBV24-1, the J call TRBJ1-2; D is perhaps TRBD1 (5 bases). CDR1 and CDR2 (germline): KGHDR, SFDVKD. The CDR3 sequence is 13 residues long. CDR3 nucleotides: TGTGCCGCCAGTGATTTGCAGGGCTATGGCTACACCTTC. It codes for CAASDLQGYGYTF.

The sample holds a few counts of this clonotype. The J gene is TRBJ1-2, the V gene TRBV11-2; 7 bases match TRBD1. CDR3 size: 13 residues. Per the germline V gene, CDR1 is SGHAT and CDR2 is FQNNGV. The trim removed 5 bases at V and 8 bases at J, leaving 8 bases unmatched. CDR3 residues: CASSAGTVVGYTF. CDR3 nucleotide sequence: TGTGCCAGCAGCGCAGGGACAGTCGTCGGCTACACCTTC. The whole variable domain, filled in from reference TRBV11-2 and TRBJ1-2, reads EAGVAQSPRYKIIEKRQSVAFWCNPISGHATLYWYQQILGQGPKLLIQFQNNGVVDDSQLPKDRFSAERLKGVDSTLKIQPAKLEDSAVYLCASSAGTVVGYTFGSGTRLTVV.

This clonotype appeared many times. The rearrangement links TRBV2 to TRBJ1-2; D is unresolved. Trimming shortened V by 4 bases and J by 4 bases, and 10 bases separated the two germline ends. The V gene's germline CDR1 is SNHLY and CDR2 FYNNEI. This CDR3 has 13 amino acids. DNA for the CDR3: TGTGCCAGCAGTGTCTTGGGCGGCTATGGCTACACCTTC. Protein: CASSVLGGYGYTF.

This clonotype was counted only a few times. The chain couples TRBV6-1 to TRBJ1-2, with TRBD1 identical over 7 bases. The germline CDR1 and CDR2 sequences are MNHNS and SASEGT. The V segment lost 1 base and the J segment 4 bases; nucleotides outside the gene matches: 3. The CDR3 has 14 amino acids. This chain's CDR3 is CASSEGTGRYGYTF. Here the CDR3 DNA reads TGTGCCAGCAGTGAAGGGACAGGTCGCTATGGCTACACCTTC.

Ten or more counts support this clonotype. The rearrangement links TRBV27 to TRBJ2-7, with 9 bases identical to TRBD1. This CDR3 is 16 amino acids long. Germline CDR1 and CDR2: MNHEY and SMNVEV (reference sequence). With 2 bases clipped from V and 0 bases from J, the junction kept 5 bases outside the gene matches. The CDR3 region has the DNA TGTGCCAGCAGTTTAGGGACAGGGTTCCCCTCCTACGAGCAGTACTTC. Amino acids: CASSLGTGFPSYEQYF.